Sequencing of this T cell receptor beta chain was carried out in a study of blood T cell repertoires in COVID-19. As originally analysed: How many nucleated cells were present was estimated from reference gene primer amplification. The method was immunoSEQ multiplex PCR; TCRdb's version includes in-frame clones alone and lacks a portion of them. V and J calls and clone size are given by that table; D and trimming were obtained from the DNA. Seen here are 250,000 to 300,000 clones, around 86% observed once, and the top ten hold about 14%. The germline V and J ends were trimmed by 2 bases and 4 bases, with 23 bases remaining between them. Germline V gene lookup returns CDR1 GTSNPN and CDR2 SVGIG (reference sequence). CDR3 length equals 17 residues.

This receptor was taken from a man aged 18 to 29 who had recovered from COVID-19. Source material: PBMCs or T cells enriched from blood (not recorded which). The chain is built from TRBV30 and TRBJ1-2; D not certain. CDR3 in DNA: TGTGCCTGGAGTTCTAAGACTCTCGGATGGTCTAGCTATGGCTACACCTTC. The encoded protein is CAWSSKTLGWSSYGYTF.